The 29 T cell receptor beta chains below come from one sample, sequenced in a study of shared clonotypes between healthy human individuals. Some clones are missing from TCRdb's copy, which holds only in-frame ones; the method was immunoSEQ multiplex PCR. The table shows over a million clones, with approximately 78% occurring only once. The sample taken for sequencing was memory CD4+ T cells from PBMCs. As to subset: CD45RA-negative fraction. These receptors came from a man between 18 and 29 years old in good health. Some clones in this sample may be carry-over from other donors' samples.

The CDR3 protein is CASSLDSLHQPQHF. In nucleotides, the CDR3 is TGCGCCAGCAGCTTGGACAGCCTCCATCAGCCCCAGCATTTT. The rearrangement uses TRBV5-1 and TRBJ1-5; D remains unclear. The CDR3 contains 14 residues. Germline values: CDR1 SGHRS, CDR2 YFSETQ. V lost 0 bases, J lost 5 bases, and 9 bases lay in between.

The chain uses TRBV5-1 and TRBJ2-3; 10 nucleotides align to TRBD2. V lost 1 base, J lost 6 bases, and 8 bases stayed unmatched. This CDR3 contains 16 residues. Per germline, CDR1 SGHRS and CDR2 YFSETQ. CDR3 amino acids: CASSLWKREGSDTQYF. In DNA form, the CDR3 reads TGCGCCAGCAGCTTGTGGAAGCGGGAGGGGTCGGATACGCAGTATTTT.

The chain joins TRBV12-1 to TRBJ1-4. TRBV12-1 is marked as a pseudogene. There are 13 residues in the CDR3. The chain's CDR3 is CASSTRKDEKLFF. CDR3 nucleotides: TGTGCCAGCAGCACACGGAAGGATGAAAAACTGTTTTTT.

This clone has only a few counts. The same CDR3 is also encoded by other DNA sequences in this sample. The chain employs TRBV9 and TRBJ2-5; D not certain. With 0 bases removed from V and 2 bases from J, the gap between germline ends came to 5 bases. The CDR3 consists of 13 residues. CDR1 is SGDLS and CDR2 is YYNGEE in the germline V gene. The CDR3 is CASSVGPQETQYF. The CDR3 DNA reads TGTGCCAGCAGCGTAGGCCCTCAAGAGACCCAGTACTTC. Full variable domain (remainder filled in from reference TRBV9 and TRBJ2-5): DSGVTQTPKHLITATGQRVTLRCSPRSGDLSVYWYQQSLDQGLQFLIQYYNGEERAKGNILERFSAQQFPDLHSELNLSSLELGDSALYFCASSVGPQETQYFGPGTRLLVL.

The chain recombines TRBV5-4 with TRBJ2-2; D gene unclear. The V and J ends lost 4 bases and 0 bases respectively, with 19 bases between them. From germline, CDR1 is SGHNT and CDR2 YYREEE (reference sequence). The CDR3 sequence is 18 residues long. The CDR3 DNA reads TGTGCCAGCAGCGACCCCATTTCGGGCGGCGCGAACACCGGGGAGCTGTTTTTT. Residues: CASSDPISGGANTGELFF.

This chain connects TRBV11-1 to TRBJ2-1, with 14 bases identical to TRBD2. Germline assignment: CDR1 SGHAT and CDR2 FQDESV (reference sequence). This CDR3 contains 17 residues. J lost 9 bases, V lost 2 bases, and 9 bases had no gene match. The CDR3 DNA reads TGTGCCAGCAGCTTACCGACTAGCGGGAGGGCCGGGAGTGAGCAGTTCTTC. This translates into CASSLPTSGRAGSEQFF.

V is TRBV2 and J is TRBJ1-5; D is possibly TRBD1 (6 bases). The CDR3 consists of 14 residues. Trimming stripped 10 bases from V and 0 bases from J, with 13 bases between. Per germline, CDR1 SNHLY and CDR2 FYNNEI. The CDR3 DNA sequence: TGTGCCACCGCGGACAGCTATAGCAATCAGCCCCAGCATTTT. Its translation is CATADSYSNQPQHF.

This clone was seen many times. Other DNA sequences in the sample encode the same CDR3. The genes are TRBV28 and TRBJ2-3; D is ambiguous. The CDR3 is made up of 11 amino acids. CDR1 and CDR2 from the germline V gene are MDHEN and SYDVKM. Trimming stripped 1 base from V and 6 bases from J, with 2 bases between. The CDR3 nucleotides read TGTGCCAGCAGTTTATTGGATACGCAGTATTTT. This gives the protein CASSLLDTQYF.

This rearrangement joins TRBV5-1 to TRBJ1-2; D is perhaps TRBD1 (6 bases). The CDR3 runs to 15 residues. Trimming cost V 0 bases and J 5 bases, with 14 bases left between them. Germline CDR1 is SGHRS and CDR2 is YFSETQ. CDR3 amino acids: CASSLVGQPTYGYTF. CDR3 sequence (DNA): TGCGCCAGCAGCTTGGTAGGACAGCCTACGTATGGCTACACCTTC.

The V gene is TRBV29-1, the J gene TRBJ2-2; 10 nucleotides line up with TRBD2. V lost 5 bases and J lost 2; bases outside the gene matches: 11. The CDR3 has 17 residues. Germline V lookup: CDR1 SQVTM, CDR2 ANQGSEA. The CDR3 spells CSVPVVAGGVNTGELFF. Written as DNA, the CDR3 is TGCAGCGTTCCCGTGGTAGCGGGAGGTGTTAACACCGGGGAGCTGTTTTTT.

The chain uses TRBV7-6 and TRBJ1-6, with a possible D match to TRBD1 (5 bases). Between the trimmed V and J ends, which lost 5 bases and 8 bases, there was a span of 13 bases. The CDR3 consists of 14 residues. From germline, CDR1 is SGHVS and CDR2 FNYEAQ. CDR3 amino acids: CASSLGVGDSPLHF. CDR3 DNA sequence: TGTGCCAGCAGCCTAGGTGTAGGGGATTCACCCCTCCACTTT.

About this clone: A much bigger clone sits one base away, suggesting this may be a read error. Distinct nucleotide sequences in the sample also encode this CDR3. The chain couples TRBV10-3 to TRBJ1-2; TRBD1 might be the D (5 bases). CDR1 ENHRY and CDR2 SYGVKD come from the germline V gene. CDR3 length: 13 residues. The V gene lost 2 bases and the J gene lost 4 bases, with 8 bases spanning the gap. CDR3 DNA sequence: TGTGCCATCAGTGAGGGACAAAGCTATGGCTACACCTTC. It codes for CAISEGQSYGYTF.

The V call is TRBV7-2, the J call TRBJ2-7; no definite D call. V was cut by 1 base and J by 0 bases, with 13 bases left in between. The CDR3 length is 16 residues. Germline CDR1 reads SGHTA; CDR2 reads FQGNSA. This CDR3 reads CASSLEPAGHSYEQYF. CDR3 in DNA: TGTGCCAGCAGCTTAGAACCGGCAGGCCACTCCTACGAGCAGTACTTC.

The chain recombines TRBV18 with TRBJ2-2, with TRBD2 matching over 9 bases. The germline V gene has CDR1 KGHSH and CDR2 LQKENI. This CDR3 spans 14 amino acids. The V segment lost 3 bases and the J segment 5 bases; nucleotides outside the gene matches: 1. CDR3 in amino acids: CASSPLAGTGELFF. CDR3 nucleotide sequence: TGTGCCAGCTCACCCCTAGCGGGAACCGGGGAGCTGTTTTTT. The whole variable domain, remainder taken from reference TRBV18 and TRBJ2-2, is NAGVMQNPRHLVRRRGQEARLRCSPMKGHSHVYWYRQLPEEGLKFMVYLQKENIIDESGMPKERFSAEFPKEGPSILRIQQVVRGDSAAYFCASSPLAGTGELFFGEGSRLTVL.

The table lists this clone with a few counts. At one end the junction does not follow the germline gene, possibly because of a read error. The chain couples TRBV30 to TRBJ2-2, with D tentatively TRBD1 (6 bases). The length of the CDR3 is 16 residues. From germline, CDR1 is GTSNPN and CDR2 SVGIG (reference sequence). CDR3 sequence (DNA): TGTGCCTGGCGACGCGGAGGACAGAGGAACACCAGGGAGCTGTTTTTT. Translating gives CAWRRGGQRNTRELFF.

This sequence joins TRBV6-5 and TRBJ1-4; TRBD1 matches at 8 bases. CDR1 and CDR2 from the germline V gene are MNHEY and SVGAGI. The CDR3 consists of 14 residues. V gave up 6 bases and J gave up 7 bases; unmatched junction bases: 7. The CDR3 spells CASRRTGFSEKLFF. The CDR3 DNA follows: TGTGCCAGCAGACGGACAGGGTTTAGTGAAAAACTGTTTTTT.

Only a few counts were recorded for this clone. The V and J genes are TRBV7-6 and TRBJ1-5; D is undetermined. From germline, CDR1 is SGHVS and CDR2 FNYEAQ. Deletions cut 2 bases from V and 0 bases from J, with 5 bases between. The CDR3 has 14 residues. CDR3 DNA: TGTGCCAGCAGCTTAACGGATAGCAATCAGCCCCAGCATTTT. Translation gives CASSLTDSNQPQHF.

The chain carries TRBV6-4 and TRBJ1-5, with D possibly TRBD1 on 6 matching bases. The germline gives CDR1 MRHNA, CDR2 SNTAGT. The CDR3 consists of 16 residues. Trimming cost V 6 bases and J 5 bases, with 20 bases left between them. CDR3 nucleotides: TGTGCCAGCAGCGGGCCGGACAGAGCACGCCATCAGCCCCAGCATTTT. It codes for CASSGPDRARHQPQHF.

The CDR3 reads CASSAGLAGVGIQYF. The CDR3 DNA is TGTGCCAGCAGCGCGGGACTAGCGGGAGTCGGCATTCAGTACTTC. This rearrangement joins TRBV11-2 to TRBJ2-4; TRBD2 agrees at 14 bases. The CDR3 runs 15 residues. The germline gives CDR1 SGHAT, CDR2 FQNNGV. V was pared by 5 bases and J by 9 bases, with 6 bases of the junction left unmatched. Looking up the rest from reference TRBV11-2 and TRBJ2-4 gives the full variable domain: EAGVAQSPRYKIIEKRQSVAFWCNPISGHATLYWYQQILGQGPKLLIQFQNNGVVDDSQLPKDRFSAERLKGVDSTLKIQPAKLEDSAVYLCASSAGLAGVGIQYFGAGTRLSVL.

V usage is TRBV7-2 and J usage is TRBJ2-2; no reliable D call. Germline V gene data show CDR1 as SGHTA and CDR2 as FQGNSA. This CDR3 is 14 amino acids long. The V end lost 2 bases, the J end lost 6 bases, and 10 bases lay between the germline ends. The CDR3 region has the DNA TGTGCCAGCAGCTTACAGGAGACCGCCGGGGAGCTGTTTTTT. Its translation: CASSLQETAGELFF.

The chain uses TRBV28 and TRBJ1-1; D not certain. The CDR3 spans 14 residues. V lost 8 bases to trimming and J lost 6 bases, with 19 bases between them. Germline assignment: CDR1 MDHEN and CDR2 SYDVKM. This CDR3 reads CASYSSPRVAEAFF. CDR3 in DNA: TGTGCCAGCTACAGCTCACCTCGGGTCGCTGAAGCTTTCTTT.

The chain has TRBV7-2 and TRBJ2-5; D may be TRBD1 (7 bases). Germline V gene data show CDR1 as SGHTA and CDR2 as FQGNSA. The CDR3 has 15 amino acids. Trimming shortened V by 2 bases and J by 4 bases, and 14 bases separated the two germline ends. This CDR3 is CASSLHMQGGETQYF. The DNA of the CDR3 is TGTGCCAGCAGCTTACACATGCAGGGGGGAGAGACCCAGTACTTC.

This chain links TRBV4-1 with TRBJ1-4, with D tentatively TRBD1 (6 bases). The CDR3 extends over 16 amino acids. Germline V gives CDR1 MGHRA, CDR2 YSYEKL. The V end was cut by 6 bases, the J end by 0 bases, with 14 bases between. Here the CDR3 reads CASSHWTAATNEKLFF. In DNA form, the CDR3 reads TGCGCCAGCAGTCACTGGACAGCTGCAACTAATGAAAAACTGTTTTTT.

This chain joins TRBV5-4 and TRBJ2-1; unclear D gene. The CDR3 extends over 12 amino acids. CDR1 is SGHNT and CDR2 is YYREEE in the germline V gene (reference sequence). The V end lost 3 bases, the J end lost 7 bases, and 8 bases lay between the germline ends. The CDR3 sequence is CASSSRNNEQFF. The DNA of the CDR3 is TGTGCCAGCAGCTCCCGGAATAATGAGCAGTTCTTC.

The rearrangement uses TRBV27 and TRBJ1-3; weak D call: TRBD1 (5 bases). Deletions cut 8 bases from V and 0 bases from J, with 11 bases between. CDR3 length: 14 residues. Germline CDR1 reads MNHEY; CDR2 reads SMNVEV (reference sequence). CDR3 residues: CASGRGNSGNTIYF. The DNA for the CDR3 is TGTGCCAGCGGCCGGGGCAACTCTGGAAACACCATATATTTT.

The V call is TRBV11-2, the J call TRBJ2-7; a weak D match, TRBD1 (6 bases). This CDR3 is 15 amino acids long. With 1 base removed from V and 4 bases from J, the gap between germline ends came to 14 bases. Looked up from germline, CDR1 is SGHAT and CDR2 is FQNNGV. CDR3 bases: TGTGCCAGCAGCTTAGGGGCAGGGGCTGGGTACGAGCAGTACTTC. Translation gives CASSLGAGAGYEQYF. The variable domain in full, with the rest retrieved from reference TRBV11-2 and TRBJ2-7, is EAGVAQSPRYKIIEKRQSVAFWCNPISGHATLYWYQQILGQGPKLLIQFQNNGVVDDSQLPKDRFSAERLKGVDSTLKIQPAKLEDSAVYLCASSLGAGAGYEQYFGPGTRLTVT.

The chain employs TRBV28 and TRBJ2-6, with D possibly matching TRBD1 (6 bases). The germline V gene has CDR1 MDHEN and CDR2 SYDVKM. The V gene lost 4 bases and the J gene lost 3 bases, with 10 bases spanning the gap. The CDR3 spans 15 residues. In DNA form, the CDR3 reads TGTGCCAGCAGTTCCACAGGGATTGGGGCCAACGTCCTGACTTTC. It yields the protein CASSSTGIGANVLTF.

The chain uses TRBV10-3 and TRBJ2-7, with TRBD1 matching over 12 bases. The germline V gene encodes CDR1 ENHRY and CDR2 SYGVKD. Losses at the gene ends were 6 bases for V and 2 bases for J; bases not matched to a gene: 2. The CDR3 is made up of 14 amino acids. The DNA for the CDR3 is TGTGCCATCAGGGGACAGGGGGCAGCCTACGAGCAGTACTTC. Translated: CAIRGQGAAYEQYF.

The chain is built from TRBV12-2 and TRBJ2-2; the D call of TRBD1 is as the table states it, not checked on the DNA. TRBV12-2 is a recognized pseudogene. CDR3 size: 16 residues. The CDR3 here is CASRLTLTPNTGELFF. The CDR3 region has the DNA TGTGCAAGTCGCTTAACGTTAACACCGAACACCGGGGAGCTGTTTTTT.